Listed here is a single TCR beta chain. Its antigen is not known. The data derive from a study of T cells in localized non-small cell lung cancer. Findings of the study overall: Median about 56 top-100 tumor clones were shared with paired adjacent lung. Because researchers sequenced only one region of the tumor, heterogeneity is still possible. Uninvolved neighboring lung showed the greatest T cell clonality, exceeding tumor. There was an association of higher blood T cell density with longer overall survival.

The table came from immunoSEQ multiplex PCR; TCRdb's copy has only in-frame clones and leaves some out. Seen here are nearly 25,000 clones, around 86% observed once, and the top ten hold roughly 5%. The sequencing used peripheral blood, collected before any cancer treatment. The TCR was taken from a male donor aged 60 or over with stage II squamous cell lung carcinoma.

This CDR3 reads CASSDVAAGTFGTGELFF. CDR3 nucleotides: TGTGCCAGCAGTGATGTGGCAGCGGGCACCTTTGGCACCGGGGAGCTGTTTTTT. The chain recombines TRBV25-1 with TRBJ2-2, with D perhaps matching TRBD2 (6 bases). V lost 3 bases and J 4 bases, leaving 21 bases between the germline ends. CDR1 MGHDK and CDR2 SYGVNS come from the germline V gene. The CDR3 has 18 amino acids.